This TCR beta chain comes out of a study of blood T cells in healthy people across ages. This clonotype occurred a few times. Germline values: CDR1 SQVTM, CDR2 ANQGSEA. This CDR3 has 13 residues. Trimming took 7 bases from V and 5 from J, leaving 18 bases between them. The authors ran a second PCR of 7 to 11 cycles using a sample-barcoded 5' primer and a J-beta primer mix. A 12-random-nucleotide template-switch adaptor tagged each cDNA molecule. TCRdb processed the 5' RACE reads anew with MiXCR; each CDR3 protein has one entry. This table has 1.5 million or so distinct CDR3 sequences, 42% appearing once.

The sequence was obtained from a woman younger than 35 in good health. This chain connects TRBV29-1 to TRBJ2-7; possible D gene TRBD1, 5 bases. The sequencing sample was made of blood. The CDR3 protein is CSAGHRLTHEQYF. The CDR3 bases are TGCAGCGCCGGACACCGTTTAACCCACGAGCAGTACTTC.